This T cell receptor beta chain appears in the sequencing data of a study of blood T cells in healthy people across ages. Study-wide points: In long-lived donors, naive CD4+ cell counts and diversity exceeded those of aged donors. Researchers judged that diversity estimates from one million T cells fell short of true values.

With 6 bases clipped from V and 4 bases from J, the junction kept 12 bases outside the gene matches. The CDR3 loop spans 15 amino acids. Germline V gene lookup returns CDR1 SNHLY and CDR2 FYNNEI. Note on this clonotype: The antigen remains unidentified.

The second PCR ran roughly 6 to 11 cycles with a sample-barcoded 5' primer and J-beta primers. TCRdb reanalysed the 5' RACE reads using MiXCR and keeps one entry per CDR3 protein. The sample includes roughly 680,000 distinct CDR3 sequences, roughly 49% of them seen just once. The material sequenced was blood. The V call is TRBV2, the J call TRBJ2-7, with TRBD1 matching over 7 bases. The receptor was derived from a woman in her sixties or seventies in good health. The CDR3 DNA reads TGTGCCAGCAGCGCCCAGGGACAGTTCTTATACGAGCAGTACTTC. Translated: CASSAQGQFLYEQYF.